The following is a T cell receptor beta chain sequence with its context. The CDR3 runs to 17 residues. V shed 2 bases and J shed 0 bases, with 11 bases lying between them. Per the germline V gene, CDR1 is MNHEY and CDR2 is SMNVEV (reference sequence). This specimen belongs to a study of blood T cell repertoires in COVID-19. This table comes from immunoSEQ multiplex PCR, and its TCRdb copy is limited to in-frame clones, with some not included. The sample consists of around 300,000 clones, more than 75% of them appearing once. This TCR derives from a woman aged 25 to 39 who had recovered from COVID-19. The V and J genes are TRBV27 and TRBJ1-6; D might be TRBD1 (5 bases). Sequenced input: PBMCs or T cells enriched from blood (not recorded which). CDR3 bases: TGTGCCAGCAGTTTACAGAGCGACAGCTCCTATAATTCACCCCTCCACTTT. Protein: CASSLQSDSSYNSPLHF.